Below are 2 T cell receptor beta chains sequenced from a single sample in a study of CD8+ T cells in alopecia areata. Sequencing used cDNA as its template, made by extracting RNA and reverse transcribing it. The table came from immunoSEQ multiplex PCR; TCRdb's copy has only in-frame clones and leaves some out. The sample was found to contain about 120,000 clones, and every one recurs. Material for sequencing was lesional skin. These receptors originate from a C3H/HeJ mouse with alopecia areata. The MHC haplotype recorded for the strain is H2-k.

A remark on this clone: Gene names and germline match the mouse. The read ends 4 residues shy of where the CDR3 ends; the end is completed using the germline J gene. The chain carries TRBV5 and TRBJ2-1; tentatively, D is TRBD2 (5 bases). CDR1 and CDR2 (germline): LGHNA, YNLKQL (reference sequence). The CDR3 loop spans 14 amino acids. V was cut by 0 bases and J by 5 bases, with 8 bases left in between. CDR3 protein: CASSQDLGDAEQFF. Incomplete CDR3 DNA: TGTGCCAGCAGCCAAGATCTGGGAGATGCT.

For this clone: Genes and germline are mouse. The read ends 4 residues shy of where the CDR3 ends; the end is completed using the germline J gene. The rearrangement joins TRBV19 to TRBJ1-2; a possible D gene is TRBD1 (6 bases). CDR1 and CDR2 from the germline V gene are FNHDT and SITEND (reference sequence). Between the trimmed V and J ends, which lost 7 bases and 0 bases, there was a span of 10 bases. CDR3 length: 13 amino acids. CDR3 bases read: TGTGCCAGCTCGGACAGTGCAAACTCC. Translating gives CASSDSANS. In full, the CDR3 reads CASSDSANSDYTF.